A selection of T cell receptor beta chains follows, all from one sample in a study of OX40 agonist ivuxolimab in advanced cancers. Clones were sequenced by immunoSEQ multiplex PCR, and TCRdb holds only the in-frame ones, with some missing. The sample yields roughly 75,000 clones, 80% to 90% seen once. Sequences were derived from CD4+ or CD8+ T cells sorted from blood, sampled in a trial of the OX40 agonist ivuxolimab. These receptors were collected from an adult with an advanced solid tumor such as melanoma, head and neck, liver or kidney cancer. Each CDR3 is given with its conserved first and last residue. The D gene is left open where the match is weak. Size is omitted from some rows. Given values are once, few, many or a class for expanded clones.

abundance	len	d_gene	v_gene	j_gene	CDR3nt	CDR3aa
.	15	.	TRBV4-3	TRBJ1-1	TGCGCCAGCAGCCTTGGGCGGGGGTTTCTCACTGAAGCTTTCTTT	CASSLGRGFLTEAFF
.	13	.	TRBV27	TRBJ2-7	TGTGCCAGCAGTTTGTCGGCAGCCTACGAGCAGTACTTC	CASSLSAAYEQYF
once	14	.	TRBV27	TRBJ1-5	TGTGCCAGCAGTTCCCGATATAGCAATCAGCCCCAGCATTTT	CASSSRYSNQPQHF
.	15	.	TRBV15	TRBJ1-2	TGTGCCACCAGCAGAGATTACAGCCTTAACTATGGCTACACCTTC	CATSRDYSLNYGYTF
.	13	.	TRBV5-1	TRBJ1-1	TGCGCCAGCAGCCCACCCGGGGCGACTGAAGCTTTCTTT	CASSPPGATEAFF
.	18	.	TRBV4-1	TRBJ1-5	TGCGCCAGCAGCCAAGAGTCTTACCCTGGCAGAAGCAATCAGCCCCAGCATTTT	CASSQESYPGRSNQPQHF
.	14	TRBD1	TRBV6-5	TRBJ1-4	TGTGCCAGCACTTCCGGGACAGGGAACGAAAAACTGTTTTTT	CASTSGTGNEKLFF
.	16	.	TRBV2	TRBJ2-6	TGTGCCAGAGGGCCTATAGAGTACGGTGGGGCCAACGTCCTGACTTTC	CARGPIEYGGANVLTF
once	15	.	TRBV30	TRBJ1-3	TGTGCCTGGAGCGTCTCTCGGGGGCCCTTAAACACCATATATTTT	CAWSVSRGPLNTIYF
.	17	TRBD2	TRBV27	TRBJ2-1	TGTGCCAGCAGTTTATCGTTAGCGGGGTTGGGCTACAATGAGCAGTTCTTC	CASSLSLAGLGYNEQFF
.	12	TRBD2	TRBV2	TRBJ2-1	TGTGCCATTAGCGGGAGAAACAATGAGCAGTTCTTC	CAISGRNNEQFF